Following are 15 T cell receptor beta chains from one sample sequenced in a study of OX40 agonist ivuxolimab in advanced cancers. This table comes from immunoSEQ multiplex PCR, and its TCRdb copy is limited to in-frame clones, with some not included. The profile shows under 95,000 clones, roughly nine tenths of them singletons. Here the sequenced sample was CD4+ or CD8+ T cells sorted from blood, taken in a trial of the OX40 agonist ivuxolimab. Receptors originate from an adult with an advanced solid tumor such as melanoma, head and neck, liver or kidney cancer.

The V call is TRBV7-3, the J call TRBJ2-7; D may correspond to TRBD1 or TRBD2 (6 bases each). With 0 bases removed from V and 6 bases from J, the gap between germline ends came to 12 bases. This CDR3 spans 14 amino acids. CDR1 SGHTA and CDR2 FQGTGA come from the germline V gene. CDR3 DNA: TGTGCCAGCAGCTTAACAGGTGGGGGGCGCGAGCAGTACTTC. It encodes CASSLTGGGREQYF.

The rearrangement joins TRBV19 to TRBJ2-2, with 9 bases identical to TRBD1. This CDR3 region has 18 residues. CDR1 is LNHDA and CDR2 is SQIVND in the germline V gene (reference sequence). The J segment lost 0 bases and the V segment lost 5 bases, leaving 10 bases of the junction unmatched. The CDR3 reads CASSPGQGWATNTGELFF. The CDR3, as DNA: TGTGCCAGTAGTCCCGGACAGGGGTGGGCAACGAACACCGGGGAGCTGTTTTTT.

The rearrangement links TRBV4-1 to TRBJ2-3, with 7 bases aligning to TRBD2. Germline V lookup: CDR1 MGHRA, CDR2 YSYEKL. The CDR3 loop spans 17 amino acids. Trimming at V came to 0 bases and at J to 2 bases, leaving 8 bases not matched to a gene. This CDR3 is CASSQDGGGSATDTQYF. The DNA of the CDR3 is TGCGCCAGCAGCCAAGATGGCGGGGGTTCCGCCACAGATACGCAGTATTTT.

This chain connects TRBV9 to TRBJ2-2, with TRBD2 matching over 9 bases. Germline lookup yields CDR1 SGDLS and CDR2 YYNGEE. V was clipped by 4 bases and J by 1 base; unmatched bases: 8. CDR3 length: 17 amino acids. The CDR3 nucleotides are TGTGCCAGCAGCCTCCCTTCAGCGGGGGGGAACACCGGGGAGCTGTTTTTT. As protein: CASSLPSAGGNTGELFF.

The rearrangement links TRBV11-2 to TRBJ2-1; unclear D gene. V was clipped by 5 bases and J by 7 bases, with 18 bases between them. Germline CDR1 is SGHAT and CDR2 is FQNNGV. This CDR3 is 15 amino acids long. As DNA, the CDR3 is TGTGCCAGCAGCCTAGGTAGCTCCGGGTCAAATGAGCAGTTCTTC. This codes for CASSLGSSGSNEQFF.

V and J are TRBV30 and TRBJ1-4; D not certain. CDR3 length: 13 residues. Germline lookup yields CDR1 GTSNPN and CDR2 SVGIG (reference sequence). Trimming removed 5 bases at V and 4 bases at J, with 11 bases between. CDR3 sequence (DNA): TGTGCCTGGTTGCCCAGCGTTAATGAAAAACTGTTTTTT. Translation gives CAWLPSVNEKLFF.

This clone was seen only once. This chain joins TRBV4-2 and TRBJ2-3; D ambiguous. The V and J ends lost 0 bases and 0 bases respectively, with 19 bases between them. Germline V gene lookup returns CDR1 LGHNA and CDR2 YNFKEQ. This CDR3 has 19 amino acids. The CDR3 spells CASSQDVLGPRRSTDTQYF. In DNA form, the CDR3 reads TGTGCCAGCAGCCAAGATGTCTTGGGTCCCCGACGTAGCACAGATACGCAGTATTTT.

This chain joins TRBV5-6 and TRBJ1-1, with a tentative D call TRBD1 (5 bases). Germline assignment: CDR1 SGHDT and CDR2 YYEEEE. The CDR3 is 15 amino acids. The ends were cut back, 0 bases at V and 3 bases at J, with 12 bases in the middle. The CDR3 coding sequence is TGTGCCAGCAGCTTGGGACAGCTAATTTACACTGAAGCTTTCTTT. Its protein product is CASSLGQLIYTEAFF.

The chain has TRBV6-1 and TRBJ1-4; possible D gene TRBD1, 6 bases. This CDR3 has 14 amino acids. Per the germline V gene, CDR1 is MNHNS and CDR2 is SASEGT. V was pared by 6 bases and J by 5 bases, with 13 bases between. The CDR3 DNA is TGTGCCAGCAGGAGACAGGTTTCAAATGAAAAACTGTTTTTT. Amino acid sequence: CASRRQVSNEKLFF.

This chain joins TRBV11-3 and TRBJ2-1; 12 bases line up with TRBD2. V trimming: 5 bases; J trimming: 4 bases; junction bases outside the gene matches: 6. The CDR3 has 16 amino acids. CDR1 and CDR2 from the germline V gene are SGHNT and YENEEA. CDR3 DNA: TGTGCCAGCAGCAAAATAGGGACTAGCGGGTACAATGAGCAGTTCTTC. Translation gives CASSKIGTSGYNEQFF.

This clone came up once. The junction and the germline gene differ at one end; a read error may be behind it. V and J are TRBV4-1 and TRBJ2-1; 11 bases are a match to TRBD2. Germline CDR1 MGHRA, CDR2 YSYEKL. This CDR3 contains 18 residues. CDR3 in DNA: TGCGCCAGCGGCCAGGACGGAAGGGGGACTAGCGGAAATAATGAGCAGTTCTTC. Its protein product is CASGQDGRGTSGNNEQFF.

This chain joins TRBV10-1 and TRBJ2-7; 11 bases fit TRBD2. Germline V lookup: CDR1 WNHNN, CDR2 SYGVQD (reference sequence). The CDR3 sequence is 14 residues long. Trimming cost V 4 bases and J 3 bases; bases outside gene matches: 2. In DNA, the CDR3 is TGCGCCAGCAGTGGACTAGCGGGGAACTACGAGCAGTACTTC. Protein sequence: CASSGLAGNYEQYF.

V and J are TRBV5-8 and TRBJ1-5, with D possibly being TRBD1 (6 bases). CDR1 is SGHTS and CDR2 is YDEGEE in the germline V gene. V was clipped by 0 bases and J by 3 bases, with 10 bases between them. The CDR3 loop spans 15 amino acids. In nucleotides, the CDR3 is TGTGCCAGCAGCTTGGCACGGACAGCCAATCAGCCCCAGCATTTT. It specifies CASSLARTANQPQHF.

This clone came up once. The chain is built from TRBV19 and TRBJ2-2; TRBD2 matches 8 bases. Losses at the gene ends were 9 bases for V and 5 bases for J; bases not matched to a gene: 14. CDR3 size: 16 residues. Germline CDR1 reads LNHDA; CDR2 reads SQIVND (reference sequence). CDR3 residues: CASQVTRLAITGELFF. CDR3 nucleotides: TGTGCCAGCCAGGTTACCAGACTAGCGATTACCGGGGAGCTGTTTTTT.

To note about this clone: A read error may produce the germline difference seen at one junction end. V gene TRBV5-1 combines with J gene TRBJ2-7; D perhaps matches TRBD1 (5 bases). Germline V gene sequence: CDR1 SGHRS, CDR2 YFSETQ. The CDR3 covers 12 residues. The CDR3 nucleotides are TGTGCCAGCAGCTTGGTGCAGGGCCAGCAGTACTTC. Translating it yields CASSLVQGQQYF.